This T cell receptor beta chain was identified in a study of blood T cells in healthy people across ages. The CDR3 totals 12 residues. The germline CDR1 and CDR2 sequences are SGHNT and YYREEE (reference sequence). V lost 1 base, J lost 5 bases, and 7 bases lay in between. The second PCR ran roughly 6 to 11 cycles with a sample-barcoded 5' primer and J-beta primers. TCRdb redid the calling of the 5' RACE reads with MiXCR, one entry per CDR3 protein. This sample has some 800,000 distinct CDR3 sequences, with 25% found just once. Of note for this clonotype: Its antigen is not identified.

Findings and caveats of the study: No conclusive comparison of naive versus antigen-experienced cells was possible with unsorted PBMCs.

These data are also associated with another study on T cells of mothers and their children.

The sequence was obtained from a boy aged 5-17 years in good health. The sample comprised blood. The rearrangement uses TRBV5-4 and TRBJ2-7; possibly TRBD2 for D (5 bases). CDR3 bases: TGTGCCAGCAGCTTGTGGCGGGACGAGCAGTACTTC. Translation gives CASSLWRDEQYF.